The present TCR beta chain was sequenced within a study of blood T cell repertoires in COVID-19. At the level of the study: Sources were T cells, B-cell-depleted T cells, or PBMCs; the material itself was cDNA or gDNA.

Study processing details: Nucleated cell counts were estimated from reference gene primer amplification. Only in-frame clones appear in the TCRdb table, and some are missing; sequencing was by immunoSEQ multiplex PCR. V, J and clone size are taken as reported in that table, and D and trimming were inferred from the DNA itself. Seen here are around 250,000 clones, about nine tenths observed once, and the top ten hold 1% to 1.5%. The CDR3 is made up of 18 amino acids. Germline V gives CDR1 GTSNPN, CDR2 SVGIG (reference sequence). The ends lost 2 bases at V and 2 bases at J; junction bases unmatched: 13.

The clonotype was recovered from a human donor in a cohort exposed to, infected with or recovered from COVID-19 (not recorded which). The donor label of this sample is uncertain. The J gene is TRBJ1-5, the V gene TRBV30; 9 positions match TRBD1. What was sequenced was PBMCs or T cells enriched from blood (not recorded which). CDR3 sequence (DNA): TGTGCCTGGAGTACCGGGACAGGGTGCCCCCGGTGCAATCAGCCCCAGCATTTT. This translates into CAWSTGTGCPRCNQPQHF.